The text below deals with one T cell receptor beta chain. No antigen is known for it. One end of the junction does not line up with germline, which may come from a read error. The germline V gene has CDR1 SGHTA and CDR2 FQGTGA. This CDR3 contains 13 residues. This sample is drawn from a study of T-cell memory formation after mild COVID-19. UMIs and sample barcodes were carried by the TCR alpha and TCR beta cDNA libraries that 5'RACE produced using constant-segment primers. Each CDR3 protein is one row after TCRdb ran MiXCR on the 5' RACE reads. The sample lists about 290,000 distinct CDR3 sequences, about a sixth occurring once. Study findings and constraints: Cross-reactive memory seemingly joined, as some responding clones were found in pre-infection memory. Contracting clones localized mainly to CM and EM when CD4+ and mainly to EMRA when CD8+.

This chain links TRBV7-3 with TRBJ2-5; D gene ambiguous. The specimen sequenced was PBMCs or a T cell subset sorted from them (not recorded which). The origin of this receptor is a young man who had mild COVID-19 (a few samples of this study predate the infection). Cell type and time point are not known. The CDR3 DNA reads TGTGTCAGCAGCTTTGGGTCAGGAGAGACCCAGTACTTC. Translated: CVSSFGSGETQYF.